One and the same sample provided the 23 T cell receptor beta chains below, sequenced in a study of T cell repertoires in cytomegalovirus infection (dated by TCRdb to about 2019). The sample's treatment or condition, from its label and the paper: in vitro stimulation with specific CMV peptide epitopes to enrich CMV-specific T cells. The sample was run on an Illumina HiSeq 1500. TCRdb applied fastp at Q25 and MiXCR to the public reads, then kept only in-frame beta chains. Rows with a matching CDR3 protein are joined into one entry that keeps the most common DNA and genes. Within this sample are 750,000 to 900,000 distinct CDR3 sequences, with roughly 29% of them counted one time only. The top ten clones comprise 10% to 15% of the sample. Their antigens remain unidentified. The source material was cultured CD8+ T cells from PBMCs, sampled from culture after CMV antigen stimulation. The receptors were gathered from a human donor in good health (CMV status not recorded). Some clones in this sample may be carry-over from other donors' samples.

J is TRBJ2-7 and V is TRBV27; perhaps TRBD1 as D (5 bases). The germline V gene encodes CDR1 MNHEY and CDR2 SMNVEV (reference sequence). CDR3 length equals 13 residues. The V end lost 10 bases, the J end lost 4 bases, and 17 bases lay between the germline ends. The CDR3 reads CATGPIGVYEQYF. The DNA for the CDR3 is TGTGCCACCGGCCCGATAGGGGTTTACGAGCAGTACTTC.

Of note for this clonotype: A read error may account for a junction end that differs from germline. The V gene is TRBV7-6, the J gene TRBJ1-1; D not certain. The CDR3 extends over 15 amino acids. Looked up from germline, CDR1 is SGHVS and CDR2 is FNYEAQ. The CDR3 is CASSLFSQRNAEAFF. The CDR3 coding sequence is TGTGCCAGCAGCTTATTTTCCCAACGGAACGCTGAAGCTTTCTTT.

A few counts support this clonotype. The chain employs TRBV12-3 or TRBV12-4 and TRBJ2-7; 11 nucleotides line up with TRBD2. The CDR3 totals 16 residues. The trim removed 3 bases at V and 4 bases at J, leaving 8 bases unmatched. The CDR3 spells CASSFGLAGGWYEQYF. In DNA form, the CDR3 reads TGTGCCAGCAGTTTTGGTCTAGCGGGGGGTTGGTACGAGCAGTACTTC.

This clonotype was seen more than once but under ten times. The rearrangement joins TRBV10-3 to TRBJ1-1, with no clear D. Germline V gene sequence: CDR1 ENHRY, CDR2 SYGVKD. The CDR3 runs 14 residues. V was trimmed by 5 bases and J by 0 bases, leaving 10 bases between them. CDR3 sequence reads: CAISPPGMNTEAFF. The CDR3, as DNA: TGTGCCATCAGTCCACCGGGGATGAACACTGAAGCTTTCTTT.

This chain joins TRBV4-2 and TRBJ2-6; D uncertain. Germline-derived CDR1 and CDR2 are LGHNA and YNFKEQ. V lost 1 base and J lost 3, with 10 bases in between. CDR3 length equals 16 residues. The CDR3 bases are TGTGCCAGCAGCCAAGGTCAGGCCTTTGGGGCCAACGTCCTGACTTTC. Protein: CASSQGQAFGANVLTF.

The V gene is TRBV7-9, the J gene TRBJ2-7; no clear D gene. CDR1 and CDR2 (germline): SEHNR, FQNEAQ (reference sequence). The germline V and J ends were trimmed by 5 bases and 3 bases, with 14 bases remaining between them. This CDR3 comprises 14 residues. The CDR3 bases are TGTGCCAGCAGCGCTTCAATCAGCAGCTACGAGCAGTACGTC. Its protein product is CASSASISSYEQYV.

This clonotype was found a few times. The J gene is TRBJ1-2, the V gene TRBV7-9; 7 bases map to TRBD1. This CDR3 is 17 amino acids long. J was trimmed by 3 bases and V by 3 bases; bases with no gene match: 13. Germline CDR1 and CDR2: SEHNR and FQNEAQ (reference sequence). The CDR3 reads CASSFSFIGTEDYGYTF. The CDR3 nucleotides read TGTGCCAGCAGCTTCAGTTTTATCGGGACAGAGGACTATGGCTACACCTTC.

V is TRBV20-1 and J is TRBJ1-1; D perhaps matches TRBD1 (6 bases). V dropped 0 bases and J dropped 0 bases, with 14 bases sitting between them. The CDR3 is made up of 16 amino acids. Germline V gene data show CDR1 as DFQATT and CDR2 as SNEGSKA (reference sequence). The CDR3: CSARDGGRGMNTEAFF. DNA for the CDR3: TGCAGTGCTAGAGATGGGGGCAGGGGAATGAACACTGAAGCTTTCTTT.

This clonotype occurred a few times. The chain has TRBV27 and TRBJ1-3; D unclear. CDR3 length equals 13 residues. Germline V gives CDR1 MNHEY, CDR2 SMNVEV (reference sequence). V was shortened by 6 bases and J by 2 bases, with 8 bases between the two germline ends. CDR3 DNA sequence: TGTGCCAGCAGCCCGGGAACTGGAAACACCATATATTTT. Its protein is CASSPGTGNTIYF.

This clonotype was found a few times. V and J are TRBV6-5 and TRBJ2-3; D is unresolved. Trimming removed 0 bases at V and 1 base at J, with 11 bases between. Germline-derived CDR1 and CDR2 are MNHEY and SVGAGI. The CDR3 consists of 16 residues. This CDR3 reads CASSYSSLSGTDTQYF. CDR3 coding DNA: TGTGCCAGCAGTTACTCCTCCCTATCTGGCACAGATACGCAGTATTTT.

This clonotype has a handful of counts. V gene TRBV5-5 combines with J gene TRBJ1-3; TRBD1 is a possible D gene (6 bases). V shed 0 bases and J shed 4 bases, with 17 bases lying between them. Per germline, CDR1 SGHKS and CDR2 YYEKEE (reference sequence). The CDR3 spans 17 residues. The CDR3 DNA reads as TGTGCCAGCAGCTTGGAGCAGGGGACAATTATCGGAAACACCATATATTTT. Protein sequence: CASSLEQGTIIGNTIYF.

In this sample, this clonotype turned up many times. The chain uses TRBV7-8 and TRBJ2-2, with a possible D match to TRBD2 (7 bases). Trimming left V 5 bases short and J 1 base short, with 14 bases between. Germline lookup yields CDR1 SGHVS and CDR2 FQNEAQ. The CDR3 consists of 16 residues. In DNA, the CDR3 is TGTGCCAGCAGCGCCCGGGGGGCCGAGAACACCGGGGAGCTGTTTTTT. Its protein product is CASSARGAENTGELFF.

The chain uses TRBV7-6 and TRBJ2-1; D may correspond to TRBD1 or TRBD2 (5 bases each). The CDR3 has 17 amino acids. Trimming took off 1 base at V and 4 bases at J, with 17 bases between the two ends. Germline CDR1 reads SGHVS; CDR2 reads FNYEAQ. The CDR3 loop reads CASSLVTRGYEYNEQFF. DNA of the CDR3: TGTGCCAGCAGCTTAGTAACACGGGGCTATGAGTACAATGAGCAGTTCTTC.

As concerns this clonotype: Possible read error: a much larger clone is one base away. The chain recombines TRBV27 with TRBJ1-6; the match to TRBD1 covers 8 bases. Germline CDR1 MNHEY, CDR2 SMNVEV (reference sequence). The CDR3 loop spans 15 amino acids. CDR3 protein: CASSGQGYYNSPFHF. Written as DNA, the CDR3 is TGTGCCAGCAGTGGACAGGGTTACTATAATTCACCCTTCCACTTT.

The chain employs TRBV6-2 or TRBV6-3 and TRBJ2-7; 9 bases fit TRBD2. The V and J ends lost 4 bases and 6 bases, in that order; junction bases with no gene match: 13. Per germline, CDR1 MNHEY and CDR2 SVGEGT. The CDR3 extends over 16 amino acids. CDR3 DNA: TGTGCCAGCAGTTCTGCGGGGGGGGCCTACCCCCGCGAGCAGTACTTC. It translates to CASSSAGGAYPREQYF.

This chain joins TRBV6-2 or TRBV6-3 and TRBJ2-2; TRBD2 agrees at 8 bases. Germline V gives CDR1 MNHEY, CDR2 SVGEGT. This CDR3 region has 16 residues. The V gene end was trimmed by 5 bases and the J gene end by 5 bases; junction bases not matched to a gene: 10. CDR3 loop: CASSPRGGRKTGELFF. The CDR3 DNA reads TGTGCCAGCAGTCCACGGGGGGGTAGGAAGACCGGGGAGCTGTTTTTT.

V gene TRBV6-1 combines with J gene TRBJ2-1, with D tentatively TRBD1 or TRBD2 (6 bases each). This CDR3 is built from 17 residues. In germline, CDR1 is MNHNS, CDR2 SASEGT. V lost 7 bases and J lost 1, with 20 bases in between. CDR3 amino acids: CASNIGGGGLSYNEQFF. CDR3 DNA sequence: TGTGCCAGCAACATAGGAGGGGGTGGCCTTTCCTACAATGAGCAGTTCTTC.

The chain combines TRBV24-1 with TRBJ1-2, with TRBD1 as a possible D gene (5 bases). The CDR3 extends over 14 amino acids. The V end was cut by 4 bases, the J end by 6 bases, with 14 bases between. Germline assignment: CDR1 KGHDR and CDR2 SFDVKD. The CDR3 region is CATSDGGRGDGYTF. In nucleotides, the CDR3 is TGTGCCACCAGTGACGGGGGGAGAGGAGATGGCTACACCTTC.

The V gene is TRBV27, the J gene TRBJ1-1, with D possibly TRBD1 on 5 matching bases. The CDR3 runs 13 residues. V lost 5 bases and J lost 5, with 12 bases in between. Per the germline V gene, CDR1 is MNHEY and CDR2 is SMNVEV (reference sequence). The CDR3 DNA sequence: TGTGCCAGCAGTGCGGGGCCGGGGACTGAAGCTTTCTTT. This translates into CASSAGPGTEAFF.

The rearrangement links TRBV11-2 to TRBJ2-5; D is perhaps TRBD2 (5 bases). CDR3 length: 19 amino acids. Trimming cost V 4 bases and J 2 bases, with 26 bases left between them. CDR1 and CDR2 (germline): SGHAT, FQNNGV. In nucleotides, the CDR3 is TGTGCCAGCAGCTCCATAAATAACATACTAGATGGGTTACAAGAGACCCAGTACTTC. Translation: CASSSINNILDGLQETQYF.

In its sample, this clonotype was seen a few times. The chain carries TRBV7-2 and TRBJ2-7; D may be TRBD1 (6 bases). The V gene lost 3 bases and the J gene lost 4 bases, with 16 bases spanning the gap. The CDR3 consists of 15 residues. CDR1 and CDR2 (germline): SGHTA, FQGNSA. The CDR3 nucleotides read TGTGCCAGCAGCTTCCGGGACATTCGGGAATACGAGCAGTACTTC. It translates to CASSFRDIREYEQYF.

This clonotype appeared a few times. This sequence joins TRBV12-3 or TRBV12-4 and TRBJ2-1; no clear D gene. The CDR3 covers 11 residues. The V gene lost 3 bases and the J gene lost 9 bases, with 6 bases spanning the gap. The CDR3 DNA sequence: TGTGCCAGCAGTTTCATGGGTGAGCAGTTCTTC. It codes for CASSFMGEQFF.

The rearrangement uses TRBV2 and TRBJ1-1, with D uncertain. V lost 7 bases to trimming and J lost 7 bases, with 10 bases between them. The CDR3 totals 11 residues. Germline CDR1 is SNHLY and CDR2 is FYNNEI. CDR3 in amino acids: CASIRGGEAFF. The CDR3 bases are TGTGCCAGCATCCGAGGTGGTGAAGCTTTCTTT.